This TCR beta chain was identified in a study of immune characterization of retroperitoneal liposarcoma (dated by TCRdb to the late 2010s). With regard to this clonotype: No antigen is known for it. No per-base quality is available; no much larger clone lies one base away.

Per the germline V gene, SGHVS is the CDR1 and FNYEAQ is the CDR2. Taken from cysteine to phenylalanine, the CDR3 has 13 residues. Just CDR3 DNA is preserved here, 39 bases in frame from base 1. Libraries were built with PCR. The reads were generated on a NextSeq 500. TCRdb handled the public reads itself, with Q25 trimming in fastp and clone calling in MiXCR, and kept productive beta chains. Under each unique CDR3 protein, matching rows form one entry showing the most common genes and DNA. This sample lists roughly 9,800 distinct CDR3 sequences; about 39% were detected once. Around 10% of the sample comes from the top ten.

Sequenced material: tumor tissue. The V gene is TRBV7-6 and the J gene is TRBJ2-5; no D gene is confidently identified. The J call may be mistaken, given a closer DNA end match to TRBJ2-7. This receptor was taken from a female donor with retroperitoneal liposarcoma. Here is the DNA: TGTGCCAGCAGCACCCCGGCCCGCCTCGAGCAGTACTTC. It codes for CASSTPARLEQYF.